The source of this T cell receptor (beta chain) is a study of blood T cells in healthy people across ages. Primers used in a second PCR of roughly 6 to 12 cycles were a sample-barcoded 5' primer and a J-beta primer mix. Every cDNA was tagged by a template-switch adaptor with 12 random nucleotides. TCRdb re-analysed the 5' RACE reads in MiXCR, keeping a single row per CDR3 protein. The sample yields some 860,000 distinct CDR3 sequences, roughly three fifths seen once. The material sequenced was blood. The receptor was derived from a man aged 35 to 55 in good health.

DNA of the CDR3: TGTGCCCATGGACAGAGCTCCTACAATGAGCAGTTCTTC. Its protein is CAHGQSSYNEQFF. The V and J genes are TRBV6-2 or TRBV6-3 and TRBJ2-1; TRBD1 might be the D (6 bases). Germline CDR1 MNHEY, CDR2 SVGEGT. This CDR3 is built from 13 residues. Trimming removed 11 bases from V and 0 bases from J, with 11 bases in between.